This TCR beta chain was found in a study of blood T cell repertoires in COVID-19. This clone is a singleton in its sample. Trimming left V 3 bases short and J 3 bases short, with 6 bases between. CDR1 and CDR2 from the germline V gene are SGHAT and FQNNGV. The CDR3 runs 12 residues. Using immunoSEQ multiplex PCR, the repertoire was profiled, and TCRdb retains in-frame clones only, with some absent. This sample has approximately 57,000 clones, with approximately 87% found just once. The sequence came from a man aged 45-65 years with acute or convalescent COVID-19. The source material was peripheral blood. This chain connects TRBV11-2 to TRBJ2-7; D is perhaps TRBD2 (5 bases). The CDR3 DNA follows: TGTGCCAGCAGCTTGGGGAGCTACGAGCAGTACTTC. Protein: CASSLGSYEQYF.